These T cell receptor beta chains were read from a single sample in a study of control samples from healthy donors and cancer patients. Method: immunoSEQ multiplex PCR; TCRdb's copy keeps in-frame clones and lacks some. In the table there are 110,000 or so clones, 70% to 90% of which are singletons. Specimen: blood. These receptors all stem from a man over 45 in good health. Both conserved end residues are part of each CDR3. The order of the fields is V gene, CDR3 length, J gene, CDR3 protein.

>TRBV23-1|14|TRBJ2-3
CASPGGPSTDTQYF
>TRBV12-3/TRBV12-4|13|TRBJ1-1
CASSLEGSTEAFF
>TRBV15|15|TRBJ1-5
CATSRVPELNQPQHF
>TRBV7-8|16|TRBJ2-1
CASSLEGGGPYNEQFF
>TRBV29-1|13|TRBJ1-1
CSARQGTNTEAFF
>TRBV6-5|13|TRBJ2-2
CASRGISTGELFF
>TRBV2|13|TRBJ1-5
CASSGQDNQPQHF
>TRBV2|13|TRBJ2-3
CASSEKKTDTQYF
>TRBV10-3|15|TRBJ2-7
CAISAEGRGTLEQYF
>TRBV9|16|TRBJ2-2
CASSVGIDWNTGELFF
>TRBV5-1|15|TRBJ2-5
CASSQLAGGQETQYF
>TRBV29-1|16|TRBJ2-3
CSVLSLRGAGTDTQYF
>TRBV19|15|TRBJ1-2
CASMARTGFNYGYTF
>TRBV7-2|16|TRBJ1-1
CASRETGNWPNTEAFF
>TRBV12-3/TRBV12-4|13|TRBJ1-5
CASSFTGNQPQHF
>TRBV6-5|14|TRBJ2-1
CASRLEHGGNEQFF
>TRBV6-6|13|TRBJ1-3
CASNEQGQGPIYF
>TRBV7-8|16|TRBJ1-1
CASSPGTGGRRTEAFF
>TRBV5-1|16|TRBJ2-2
CASSPRTGVNTGELFF
>TRBV5-4|14|TRBJ1-1
CASSTGLGNTEAFF
>TRBV11-3|15|TRBJ2-1
CASSLEGRADNEQFF
>TRBV6-2/TRBV6-3|14|TRBJ2-5
CASSYTQGRETQYF
>TRBV6-2/TRBV6-3|19|TRBJ1-6
CASSYEEAGGPIEDSPLHF
>TRBV19|16|TRBJ1-1
CASSIEGSGGGTEAFF
>TRBV18|15|TRBJ1-1
CASSPAFQPNTEAFF
>TRBV10-3|14|TRBJ2-7
CAISETSAGREQYF
>TRBV19|12|TRBJ1-2
CASSMENYGYTF
>TRBV29-1|14|TRBJ1-1
CSVEAPGAGTEAFF
>TRBV19|16|TRBJ2-1
CASSPTLRSSYNEQFF
>TRBV11-2|12|TRBJ1-1
CASSFPATEAFF
>TRBV2|15|TRBJ1-3
CASSSTGGSGNTIYF
>TRBV4-1|15|TRBJ1-2
CASSHGQGANYGYTF
>TRBV6-1|14|TRBJ1-2
CASSEEGGSYGYTF
>TRBV6-5|14|TRBJ1-4
CASSLNRGHEKLFF
>TRBV6-5|15|TRBJ2-7
CASSYLAGGGYEQYF
>TRBV2|13|TRBJ2-7
CASSAGMTYEQYF
>TRBV6-5|15|TRBJ1-6
CASSRHAKYNSPLHF
>TRBV7-2|12|TRBJ2-7
CASSLGYYEQYF
>TRBV7-2|16|TRBJ1-4
CASSLNGGRVREKLFF
>TRBV7-8|14|TRBJ2-1
CASSSGGADNEQFF
>TRBV20-1|12|TRBJ1-1
CSASGGQLKAFF
>TRBV3-1/TRBV3-2|14|TRBJ1-2
CASSPSGQSYGYTF
>TRBV5-8|12|TRBJ2-4
CASSIRGNIQYF
>TRBV27|15|TRBJ1-5
CASTETAGWNQPQHF
>TRBV5-1|14|TRBJ2-5
CASSLEWGDETQYF
>TRBV9|14|TRBJ2-7
CASSAAGDHYEQYF
>TRBV7-8|13|TRBJ2-2
CASSLEVSGELFF
>TRBV7-2|13|TRBJ1-1
CASSLEGDTEAFF
>TRBV3-1/TRBV3-2|12|TRBJ1-1
CASSQDRVVAFF
>TRBV10-1|17|TRBJ1-5
CASSEMQVESDNQPQHF
>TRBV4-3|13|TRBJ2-5
CASSQGRVETQYF
>TRBV19|14|TRBJ1-1
CASSWGASNTEAFF
>TRBV18|14|TRBJ2-7
CASSATGGGGEQYF
>TRBV27|13|TRBJ2-5
CASSSPGRETQYF
>TRBV21-1|14|TRBJ2-4
CASSKEQGQNIQYF
>TRBV27|16|TRBJ2-5
CASSLAPQGGGETQYF
>TRBV29-1|13|TRBJ1-1
CSVEDMPGTEAFF
>TRBV14|14|TRBJ1-1
CASSQSFSGAEAFF
>TRBV11-2|15|TRBJ1-4
CASSSPGGLDEKLFF